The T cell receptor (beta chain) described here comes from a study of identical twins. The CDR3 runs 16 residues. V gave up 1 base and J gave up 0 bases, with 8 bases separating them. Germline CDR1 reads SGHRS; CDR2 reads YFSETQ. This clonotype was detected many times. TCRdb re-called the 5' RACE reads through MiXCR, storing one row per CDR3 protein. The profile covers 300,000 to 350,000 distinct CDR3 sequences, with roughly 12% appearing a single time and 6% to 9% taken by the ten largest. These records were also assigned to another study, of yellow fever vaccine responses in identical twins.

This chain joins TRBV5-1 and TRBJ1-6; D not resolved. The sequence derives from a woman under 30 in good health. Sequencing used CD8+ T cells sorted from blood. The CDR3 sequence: CASSLSQSSYNSPLHF. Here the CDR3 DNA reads TGCGCCAGCAGCTTGTCCCAGAGCTCCTATAATTCACCCCTCCACTTT.